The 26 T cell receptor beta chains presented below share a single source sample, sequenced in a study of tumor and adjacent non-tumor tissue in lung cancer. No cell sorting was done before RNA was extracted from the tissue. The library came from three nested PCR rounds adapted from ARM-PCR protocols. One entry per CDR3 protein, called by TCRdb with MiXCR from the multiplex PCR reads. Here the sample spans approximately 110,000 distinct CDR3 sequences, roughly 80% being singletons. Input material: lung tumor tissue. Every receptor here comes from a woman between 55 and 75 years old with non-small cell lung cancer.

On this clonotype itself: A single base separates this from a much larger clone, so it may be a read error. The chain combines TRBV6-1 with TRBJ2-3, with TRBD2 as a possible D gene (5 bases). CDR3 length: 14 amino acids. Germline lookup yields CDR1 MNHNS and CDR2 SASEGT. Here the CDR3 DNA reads TGTGCCAGCAGTCCGAGGCCTAGCATAGATACGCAGTATTTT. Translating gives CASSPRPSIDTQYF.

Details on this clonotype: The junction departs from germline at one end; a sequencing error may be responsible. The CDR3: CASSIDRGRSGELLF. DNA of the CDR3: TGTGCCAGCAGCATTGACAGGGGGCGTTCCGGGGAGCTGTTATTT. The chain uses TRBV5-6 and TRBJ2-2; 10 bases align to TRBD1. Germline V gene sequence: CDR1 SGHDT, CDR2 YYEEEE. This CDR3 has 15 residues.

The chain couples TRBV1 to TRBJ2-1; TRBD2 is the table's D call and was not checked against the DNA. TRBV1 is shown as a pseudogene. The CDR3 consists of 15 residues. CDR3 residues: CTSSQDRDSVNEQFF. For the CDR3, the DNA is TGCACCAGCAGCCAAGATCGAGATAGCGTAAATGAGCAGTTCTTC.

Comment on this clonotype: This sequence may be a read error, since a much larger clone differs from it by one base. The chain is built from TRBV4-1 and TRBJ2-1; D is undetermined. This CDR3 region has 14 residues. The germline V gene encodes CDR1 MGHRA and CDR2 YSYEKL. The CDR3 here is CVSSLSAANNEQFF. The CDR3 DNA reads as TGCGTCAGCAGCCTCTCAGCAGCTAACAATGAGCAGTTCTTC.

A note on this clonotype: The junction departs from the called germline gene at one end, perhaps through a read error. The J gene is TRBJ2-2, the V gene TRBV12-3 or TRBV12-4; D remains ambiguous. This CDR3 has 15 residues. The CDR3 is CANSLGFVNTGELFF. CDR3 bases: TGTGCCAACAGTTTGGGGTTCGTGAATACCGGGGAGCTGTTTTTT.

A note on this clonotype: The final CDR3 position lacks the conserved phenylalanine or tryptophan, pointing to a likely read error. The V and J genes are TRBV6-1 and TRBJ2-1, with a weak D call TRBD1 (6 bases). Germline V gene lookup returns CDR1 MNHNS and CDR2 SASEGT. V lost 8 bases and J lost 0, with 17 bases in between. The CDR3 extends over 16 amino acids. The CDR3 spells CASWMGQEASYNEQFV. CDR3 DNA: TGTGCCAGCTGGATGGGACAAGAGGCCTCCTACAATGAGCAGTTCGTC.

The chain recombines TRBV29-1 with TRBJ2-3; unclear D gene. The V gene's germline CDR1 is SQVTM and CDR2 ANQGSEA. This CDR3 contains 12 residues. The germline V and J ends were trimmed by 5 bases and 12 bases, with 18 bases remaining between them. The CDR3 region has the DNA TGCAGCGTTACAGCGTTGGCAGATATACAGTATTTT. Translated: CSVTALADIQYF.

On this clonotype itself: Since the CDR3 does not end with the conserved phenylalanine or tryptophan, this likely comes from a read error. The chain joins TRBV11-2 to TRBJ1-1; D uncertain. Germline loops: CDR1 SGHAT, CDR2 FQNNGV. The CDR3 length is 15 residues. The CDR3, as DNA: TGTGCCAGCAACTTAGATCAGTACCTGAACACTGAAGCTTTCTCT. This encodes CASNLDQYLNTEAFS.

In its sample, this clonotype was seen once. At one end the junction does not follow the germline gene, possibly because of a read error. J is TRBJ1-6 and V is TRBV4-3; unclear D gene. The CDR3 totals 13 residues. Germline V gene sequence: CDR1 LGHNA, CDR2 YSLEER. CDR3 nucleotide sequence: TGTGTCAGCAGCCAAGAGCCTGGTCGACCCCTCCACTTT. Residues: CVSSQEPGRPLHF.

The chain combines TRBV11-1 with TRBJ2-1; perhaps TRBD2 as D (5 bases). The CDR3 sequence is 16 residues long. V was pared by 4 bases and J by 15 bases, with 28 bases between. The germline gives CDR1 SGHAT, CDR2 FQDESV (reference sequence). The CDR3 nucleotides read TGTGCCAGCAGCTCTCCTGCCGGGAACTTAGACAATAAGCTGTTCTTC. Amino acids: CASSSPAGNLDNKLFF.

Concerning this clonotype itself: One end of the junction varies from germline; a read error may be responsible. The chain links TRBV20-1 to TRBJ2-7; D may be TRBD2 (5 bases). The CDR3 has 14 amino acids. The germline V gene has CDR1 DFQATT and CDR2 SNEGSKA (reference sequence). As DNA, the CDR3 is TGCAACTCAAGAGGACTCCAAGGATCCTACGAACAGTACTTC. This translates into CNSRGLQGSYEQYF.

This chain's CDR3 is CASIGRSGAGELFF. The CDR3 DNA is TGTGCCAGCATTGGGAGGTCGGGGGCCGGGGAGCTGTTTTTT. V and J are TRBV6-4 and TRBJ2-2; possible D gene TRBD2, 6 bases. The V and J ends lost 7 bases and 6 bases respectively, with 15 bases between them. CDR1 MRHNA and CDR2 SNTAGT come from the germline V gene. The CDR3 spans 14 residues.

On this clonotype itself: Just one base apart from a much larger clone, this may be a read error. The CDR3 loop reads CASRKLGGNGLDTIYF. The CDR3 nucleotides read TGTGCCAGCAGGAAGTTGGGGGGAAACGGTCTGGACACCATATATTTT. The chain employs TRBV28 and TRBJ1-3, with D perhaps TRBD1 (5 bases). There are 16 residues in the CDR3. Trimming pared 6 bases from V and 8 bases from J, leaving 23 bases between. Germline-derived CDR1 and CDR2 are MDHEN and SYDVKM.

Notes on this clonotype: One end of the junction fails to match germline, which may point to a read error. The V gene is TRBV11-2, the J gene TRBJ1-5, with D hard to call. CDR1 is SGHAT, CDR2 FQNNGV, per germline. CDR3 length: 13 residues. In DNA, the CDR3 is TGTGCCAGCAGCTATCATATCAATGAGCCCCAGCATTTT. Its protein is CASSYHINEPQHF.

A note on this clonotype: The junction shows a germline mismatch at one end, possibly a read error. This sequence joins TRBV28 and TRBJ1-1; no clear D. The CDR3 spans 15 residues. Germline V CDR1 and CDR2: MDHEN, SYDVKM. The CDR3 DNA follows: TGTACCAGCAGCCCTGCTGGAGACTCCTTCACGGAAGCTTTCTTT. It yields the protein CTSSPAGDSFTEAFF.

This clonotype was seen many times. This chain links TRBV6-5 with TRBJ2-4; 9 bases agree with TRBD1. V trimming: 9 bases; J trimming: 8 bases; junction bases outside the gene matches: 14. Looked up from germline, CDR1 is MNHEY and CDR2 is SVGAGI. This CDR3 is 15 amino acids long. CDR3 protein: CASTSPGQGFYIQYF. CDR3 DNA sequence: TGTGCCAGTACTTCTCCGGGACAGGGTTTTTACATTCAGTACTTC.

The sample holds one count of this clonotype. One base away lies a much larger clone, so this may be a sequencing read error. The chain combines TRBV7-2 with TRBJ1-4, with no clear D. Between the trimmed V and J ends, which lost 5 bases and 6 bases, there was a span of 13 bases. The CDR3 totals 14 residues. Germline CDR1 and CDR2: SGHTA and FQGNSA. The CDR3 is CASSPDTSYEKLFF. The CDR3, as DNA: TGTGCCAGCAGCCCCGATACGTCATATGAAAAACTGTTTTTT.

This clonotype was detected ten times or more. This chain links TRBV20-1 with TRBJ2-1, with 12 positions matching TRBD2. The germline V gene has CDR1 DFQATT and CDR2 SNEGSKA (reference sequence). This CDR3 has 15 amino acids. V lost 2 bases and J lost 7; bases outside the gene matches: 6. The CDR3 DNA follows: TGCAGTGCTAGACAGACTAGCGGGAGTCGAAATGAGCAGTTCTTC. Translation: CSARQTSGSRNEQFF.

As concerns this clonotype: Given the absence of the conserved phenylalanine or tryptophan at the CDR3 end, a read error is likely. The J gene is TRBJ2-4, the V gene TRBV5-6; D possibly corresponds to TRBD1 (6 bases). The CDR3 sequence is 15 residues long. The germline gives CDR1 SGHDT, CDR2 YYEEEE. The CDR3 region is CASSKQGHVIDIQYL. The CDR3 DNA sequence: TGTGCCAGCAGCAAGCAGGGACACGTAATTGACATCCAGTACCTC.

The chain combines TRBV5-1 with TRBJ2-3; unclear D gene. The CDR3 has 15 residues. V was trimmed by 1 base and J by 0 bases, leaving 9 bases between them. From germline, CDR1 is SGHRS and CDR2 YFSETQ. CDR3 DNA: TGCGCCAGCAGCTTGTCCGAACAGAGCACAGATACGCAGTATTTT. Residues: CASSLSEQSTDTQYF.

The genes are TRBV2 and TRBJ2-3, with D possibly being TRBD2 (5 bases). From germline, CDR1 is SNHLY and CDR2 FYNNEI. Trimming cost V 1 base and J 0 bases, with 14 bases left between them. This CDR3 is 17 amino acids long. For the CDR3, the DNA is TGTGCCAGCAGTGAAGGGTTATCGGGAACCAGCACAGATACGCAGTATTTT. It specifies CASSEGLSGTSTDTQYF.

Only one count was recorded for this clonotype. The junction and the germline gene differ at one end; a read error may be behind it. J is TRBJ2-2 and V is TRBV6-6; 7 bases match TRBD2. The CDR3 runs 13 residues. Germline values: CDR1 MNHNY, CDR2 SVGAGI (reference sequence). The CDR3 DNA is TGTACCAGCGGGACCCCAAACACCGGGGAGCTGTTTTTT. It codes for CTSGTPNTGELFF.

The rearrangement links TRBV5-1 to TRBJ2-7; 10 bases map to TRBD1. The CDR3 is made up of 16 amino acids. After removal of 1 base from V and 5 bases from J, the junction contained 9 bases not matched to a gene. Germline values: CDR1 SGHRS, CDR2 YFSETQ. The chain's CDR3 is CASSLRLGTGDDEQYF. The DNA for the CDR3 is TGCGCCAGCAGCTTGAGATTAGGGACAGGGGACGACGAGCAGTACTTC.

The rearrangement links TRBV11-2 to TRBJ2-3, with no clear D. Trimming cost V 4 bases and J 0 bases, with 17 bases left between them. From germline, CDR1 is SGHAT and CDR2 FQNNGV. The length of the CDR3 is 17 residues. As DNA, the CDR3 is TGTGCCAGCAGCTCCCTTCCTAGTAGTACTAGCACAGATACGCAGTATTTT. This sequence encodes CASSSLPSSTSTDTQYF.

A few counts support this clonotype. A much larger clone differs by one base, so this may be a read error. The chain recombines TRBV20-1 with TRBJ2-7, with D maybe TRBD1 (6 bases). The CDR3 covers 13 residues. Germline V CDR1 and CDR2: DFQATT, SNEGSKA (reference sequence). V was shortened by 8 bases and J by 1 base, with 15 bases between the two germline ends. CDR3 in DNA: TGCAGTCCCCGGGACATTGATTCCTACGAGCAGTACTTC. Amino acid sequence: CSPRDIDSYEQYF.

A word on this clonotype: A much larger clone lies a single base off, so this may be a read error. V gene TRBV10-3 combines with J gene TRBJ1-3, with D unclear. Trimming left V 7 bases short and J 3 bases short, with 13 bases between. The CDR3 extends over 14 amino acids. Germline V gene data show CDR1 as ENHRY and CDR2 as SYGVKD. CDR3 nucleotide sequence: TGTGCCATCAAGCGGACCGACGATGGAAACACCATATATTTT. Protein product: CAIKRTDDGNTIYF.